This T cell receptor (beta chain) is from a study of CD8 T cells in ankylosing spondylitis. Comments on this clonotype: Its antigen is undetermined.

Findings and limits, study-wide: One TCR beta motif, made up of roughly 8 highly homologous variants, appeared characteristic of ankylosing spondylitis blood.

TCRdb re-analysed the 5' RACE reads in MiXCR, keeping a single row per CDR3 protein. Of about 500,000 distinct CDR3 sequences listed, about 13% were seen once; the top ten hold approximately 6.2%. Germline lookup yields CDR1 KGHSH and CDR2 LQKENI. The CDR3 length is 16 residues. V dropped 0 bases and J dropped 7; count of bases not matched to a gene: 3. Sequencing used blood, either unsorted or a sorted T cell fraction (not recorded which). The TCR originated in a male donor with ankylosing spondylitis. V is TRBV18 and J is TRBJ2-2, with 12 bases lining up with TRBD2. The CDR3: CASSPPTSGSFGELFF. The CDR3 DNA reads TGTGCCAGCTCACCACCGACTAGCGGGAGTTTCGGGGAGCTGTTTTTT.